A single sample gave rise to the 29 T cell receptor beta chains below, sequenced in a study of blood T cell repertoires in COVID-19. TCRdb's copy holds only in-frame clones and misses some; the assay was immunoSEQ multiplex PCR. The table records roughly 250,000 clones, about 83% of them present only once. What was sequenced was PBMCs or T cells enriched from blood (not recorded which). The source is a woman aged 45 to 65 who had recovered from COVID-19.

V gene TRBV3-1 (or the pseudogene TRBV3-2) combines with J gene TRBJ1-1; the D is unclear. V was shortened by 3 bases and J by 8 bases, with 7 bases between the two germline ends. CDR1 is LGHDT and CDR2 is YNNKEL in the germline V gene (reference sequence). This CDR3 is built from 11 residues. CDR3 in amino acids: CASSQGAEAFF. CDR3 DNA sequence: TGTGCCAGCAGCCAGGGAGCAGAAGCTTTCTTT.

The CDR3 protein is CASSLRTAKPYEQYF. CDR3 nucleotide sequence: TGTGCCAGCAGCTTGAGGACAGCTAAGCCCTACGAGCAGTACTTC. This chain connects TRBV7-8 to TRBJ2-7; possible D gene TRBD1, 6 bases. CDR1 is SGHVS and CDR2 is FQNEAQ in the germline V gene. The ends were cut back, 3 bases at V and 2 bases at J, with 14 bases in the middle. The CDR3 extends over 15 amino acids. Complete variable domain (other parts from reference TRBV7-8 and TRBJ2-7): GAGVSQSPRYKVAKRGQDVALRCDPISGHVSLFWYQQALGQGPEFLTYFQNEAQLDKSGLPSDRFFAERPEGSVSTLKIQRTQQEDSAVYLCASSLRTAKPYEQYFGPGTRLTVT.

The CDR3 nucleotides are TGTGCCAGCAGGAACAGGGCTACTGGAAACACCATATATTTT. Protein: CASRNRATGNTIYF. This chain connects TRBV2 to TRBJ1-3, with D possibly being TRBD1 (6 bases). This CDR3 contains 14 residues. V lost 6 bases and J lost 2, with 11 bases in between. Germline-derived CDR1 and CDR2 are SNHLY and FYNNEI.

The rearrangement joins TRBV4-3 to TRBJ1-6; tentative D call: TRBD1 (5 bases). Trimming cost V 0 bases and J 9 bases, with 15 bases left between them. CDR3 length equals 16 residues. The germline V gene has CDR1 LGHNA and CDR2 YSLEER. The CDR3 is CASSQDPQGIGSPLHF. The CDR3 region has the DNA TGCGCCAGCAGCCAAGACCCCCAGGGTATTGGTTCACCCCTCCACTTT.

The chain joins TRBV6-2 or TRBV6-3 to TRBJ2-5, with D perhaps matching TRBD2 (5 bases). V dropped 3 bases and J dropped 9 bases, with 17 bases sitting between them. This CDR3 region has 14 residues. Per germline, CDR1 MNHEY and CDR2 SVGEGT. The CDR3 reads CASSYAGGGGAQYF. CDR3 DNA: TGTGCCAGCAGTTATGCTGGCGGAGGTGGGGCCCAGTACTTC.

The chain is built from TRBV7-2 and TRBJ1-1; maybe TRBD1 (6 bases). CDR1 is SGHTA and CDR2 is FQGNSA in the germline V gene. The ends were cut back, 4 bases at V and 7 bases at J, with 13 bases in the middle. The length of the CDR3 is 13 residues. The CDR3 spells CASSSSGQSEAFF. The CDR3 DNA reads as TGTGCCAGCAGCTCATCGGGACAAAGTGAAGCTTTCTTT.

Remarks on this clone: At one boundary the junction diverges from the germline segment, which might be a read error. J is TRBJ2-7 and V is TRBV7-7, with D possibly TRBD1 on 6 matching bases. This CDR3 is built from 15 residues. Germline CDR1 is SSHAT and CDR2 is FNYEAQ (reference sequence). CDR3 amino acids: CASSSTLDRTGEQYF. The CDR3 region has the DNA TGTGCTAGCAGCTCGACATTGGACAGAACCGGGGAGCAGTACTTC.

About this clone itself: Its ends do not fully match the called genes, so a read error is possible. The chain is built from TRBV4-3 and TRBJ2-7; a possible D gene is TRBD2 (7 bases). This CDR3 spans 14 amino acids. Germline-derived CDR1 and CDR2 are LGHNA and YSLEER. CDR3 protein: CASSQDRGAPPSNF. CDR3 bases: TGCGCCAGCAGCCAAGATCGGGGGGCGCCCCCGTCTAACTTC.

The rearrangement links TRBV5-3 to TRBJ1-2; D not certain. TRBV5-3 is flagged as an ORF with uncertain function. Trimming pared 1 base from V and 0 bases from J, leaving 13 bases between. The CDR3 runs 16 residues. CDR3 sequence reads: CARSLNGLITNYGYTF. The CDR3 bases are TGTGCCAGAAGCTTGAATGGGCTGATAACTAACTATGGCTACACCTTC.

This chain uses TRBV5-1 with TRBJ1-2, with 8 positions matching TRBD1. Germline loops: CDR1 SGHRS, CDR2 YFSETQ. Losses at the gene ends were 0 bases for V and 3 bases for J; bases not matched to a gene: 1. The CDR3 is made up of 14 amino acids. The CDR3 sequence is CASSLVGQDYGYTF. The CDR3 nucleotides are TGCGCCAGCAGCTTGGTGGGACAGGACTATGGCTACACCTTC. The full variable domain, with the rest looked up from reference TRBV5-1 and TRBJ1-2, is KAGVTQTPRYLIKTRGQQVTLSCSPISGHRSVSWYQQTPGQGLQFLFEYFSETQRNKGNFPGRFSGRQFSNSRSEMNVSTLELGDSALYLCASSLVGQDYGYTFGSGTRLTVV.

The chain uses TRBV4-2 and TRBJ1-2, with D maybe TRBD1 (5 bases). The CDR3 length is 16 residues. Trimming pared 0 bases from V and 8 bases from J, leaving 19 bases between. Germline values: CDR1 LGHNA, CDR2 YNFKEQ. The CDR3 bases are TGTGCCAGCAGCCAAGAGGGAGGGGCCCCGTCGCGCGGCTACACCTTC. Translated, it gives CASSQEGGAPSRGYTF.

The V call is TRBV29-1, the J call TRBJ1-5; tentative D call: TRBD1 (5 bases). V was trimmed by 6 bases and J by 2 bases, leaving 11 bases between them. The CDR3 is made up of 13 amino acids. Germline V lookup: CDR1 SQVTM, CDR2 ANQGSEA. As DNA, the CDR3 is TGCAGCGTCTGGGGGGGTGGCAATCAGCCCCAGCATTTT. Protein: CSVWGGGNQPQHF.

The chain combines TRBV28 with TRBJ1-4; 8 nucleotides match TRBD1. Germline values: CDR1 MDHEN, CDR2 SYDVKM. The CDR3 extends over 19 amino acids. The junction had 21 bases not matched to a gene; V was cut back by 5 bases and J by 7 bases. The CDR3, as DNA: TGTGCCAGCAGTCGTGAGACAGGGGCGCTCGCGCGGGTGGTTGAAAAACTGTTTTTT. Amino acid sequence: CASSRETGALARVVEKLFF.

V gene TRBV5-1 combines with J gene TRBJ2-3, with 14 bases that match TRBD2. The CDR3 is made up of 15 amino acids. Germline values: CDR1 SGHRS, CDR2 YFSETQ. Trimming removed 3 bases from V and 5 bases from J; junction bases left unmatched: 2. In DNA, the CDR3 is TGCGCCAGCAGCTCAGGGACTAGCGGGAGAGATACGCAGTATTTT. Protein: CASSSGTSGRDTQYF.

The chain joins TRBV24-1 to TRBJ1-2; the D gene is possibly TRBD1 (5 bases). Germline V gene lookup returns CDR1 KGHDR and CDR2 SFDVKD. Deletions cut 7 bases from V and 1 base from J, with 9 bases between. This CDR3 contains 13 residues. The CDR3 DNA sequence: TGTGCCACCAGCGACAGCAGTAACTATGGCTACACCTTC. Its translation: CATSDSSNYGYTF.

The chain uses TRBV4-1 and TRBJ1-1; 11 bases agree with TRBD1. V trimming: 3 bases; J trimming: 6 bases; junction bases outside the gene matches: 9. This CDR3 region has 16 residues. Germline V gives CDR1 MGHRA, CDR2 YSYEKL. The CDR3 reads CASSHRDRGLSAEAFF. As DNA, the CDR3 is TGCGCCAGCAGCCACCGGGACAGGGGGTTGAGCGCTGAAGCTTTCTTT.

This chain connects TRBV19 to TRBJ1-1; the D gene is possibly TRBD1 (6 bases). V was pared by 6 bases and J by 3 bases, with 17 bases between. This CDR3 spans 15 amino acids. Germline assignment: CDR1 LNHDA and CDR2 SQIVND (reference sequence). The CDR3 here is CASSPNNRVDTEAFF. In DNA form, the CDR3 reads TGTGCCAGTAGCCCCAACAACAGGGTAGACACTGAAGCTTTCTTT.

CDR3 residues: CASSSGPSYEQYF. CDR3 nucleotide sequence: TGTGCCAGCAGCAGCGGGCCCTCCTACGAGCAGTACTTC. The V and J genes are TRBV7-6 and TRBJ2-7; tentative D call: TRBD2 (6 bases). CDR3 length: 13 residues. Trimming cost V 5 bases and J 0 bases, with 8 bases left between them. Germline V CDR1 and CDR2: SGHVS, FNYEAQ.

The rearrangement uses TRBV4-3 and TRBJ1-4; D ambiguous. This CDR3 is 13 amino acids long. Trimming took 1 base from V and 6 from J, leaving 6 bases between them. Germline CDR1 reads LGHNA; CDR2 reads YSLEER. CDR3 bases: TGCGCCAGCAGCCAAGCTAATGATGAAAAACTGTTTTTT. Protein product: CASSQANDEKLFF.

A few counts support this clone. The chain uses TRBV30 and TRBJ1-1; no clear D gene. The germline gives CDR1 GTSNPN, CDR2 SVGIG (reference sequence). This CDR3 contains 14 residues. The V end lost 0 bases, the J end lost 5 bases, and 13 bases lay between the germline ends. The CDR3: CAWSVLSSGTEAFF. CDR3 coding DNA: TGTGCCTGGAGTGTACTTTCCTCGGGGACTGAAGCTTTCTTT. The whole variable domain, remainder taken from reference TRBV30 and TRBJ1-1, is SQTIHQWPATLVQPVGSPLSLECTVEGTSNPNLYWYRQAAGRGLQLLFYSVGIGQISSEVPQNLSASRPQDRQFILSSKKLLLSDSGFYLCAWSVLSSGTEAFFGQGTRLTVV.

The rearrangement links TRBV4-3 to TRBJ2-7; tentative D call: TRBD1 (6 bases). The CDR3 length is 13 residues. Germline CDR1 LGHNA, CDR2 YSLEER. V dropped 5 bases and J dropped 5 bases, with 13 bases sitting between them. The CDR3 reads CASSSQGTNEQYF. The CDR3 coding sequence is TGCGCCAGCAGCTCACAGGGAACCAACGAGCAGTACTTC.

The chain has TRBV2 and TRBJ1-1, with D hard to call. Trimming shortened V by 4 bases and J by 6 bases, and 9 bases separated the two germline ends. This CDR3 contains 12 residues. From germline, CDR1 is SNHLY and CDR2 FYNNEI. The CDR3 reads CASSAEAPEAFF. DNA for the CDR3: TGTGCCAGCAGTGCTGAAGCCCCTGAAGCTTTCTTT.

Regarding this clone: The identical CDR3 is also encoded by other nucleotide sequences in the sample. The rearrangement links TRBV18 to TRBJ2-3, with 10 bases identical to TRBD2. V was clipped by 0 bases and J by 6 bases; unmatched bases: 6. Germline CDR1 reads KGHSH; CDR2 reads LQKENI. There are 16 residues in the CDR3. The CDR3 protein is CASSPPGLAGADTQYF. The CDR3 DNA sequence: TGTGCCAGCTCACCACCCGGGCTAGCGGGAGCGGATACGCAGTATTTT.

Only a few counts were recorded for this clone. The rearrangement links TRBV6-2 or TRBV6-3 to TRBJ1-5; 9 bases map to TRBD1. The V gene end was trimmed by 4 bases and the J gene end by 3 bases; junction bases not matched to a gene: 13. The CDR3 spans 18 residues. Germline V gene lookup returns CDR1 MNHEY and CDR2 SVGEGT. The CDR3 here is CASSSNPGTGRNNQPQHF. CDR3 in DNA: TGTGCCAGCAGTTCAAATCCCGGGACAGGGAGGAACAATCAGCCCCAGCATTTT.

The chain recombines TRBV7-9 with TRBJ1-1, with TRBD1 matching 8 bases. Per the germline V gene, CDR1 is SEHNR and CDR2 is FQNEAQ (reference sequence). Trimming at V came to 6 bases and at J to 11 bases, leaving 11 bases not matched to a gene. There are 13 residues in the CDR3. CDR3 region: CASSQTRDRYAFF. CDR3 DNA: TGTGCCAGCAGTCAAACCCGGGACAGGTACGCTTTCTTT.

The rearrangement joins TRBV10-2 to TRBJ1-4, with 7 positions matching TRBD1. CDR3 length: 16 residues. The ends lost 0 bases at V and 8 bases at J; junction bases unmatched: 9. From germline, CDR1 is WSHSY and CDR2 SAAADI. The CDR3: CASSESLRGPLEKLFF. The CDR3 nucleotides read TGCGCCAGCAGTGAGTCATTAAGGGGGCCTTTAGAAAAACTGTTTTTT.

V gene TRBV27 combines with J gene TRBJ2-7, with 11 bases aligning to TRBD2. CDR1 is MNHEY, CDR2 SMNVEV, per germline (reference sequence). With V trimmed by 8 bases and J by 3 bases, 9 bases remained unmatched. This CDR3 is built from 15 residues. Here the CDR3 DNA reads TGTGCCAGCCTCGGACTAGCGGGCTCCCTCTACGAGCAGTACTTC. Amino acid sequence: CASLGLAGSLYEQYF.

V and J are TRBV11-3 and TRBJ2-2; D is possibly TRBD1 (5 bases). The CDR3 loop spans 14 amino acids. The V end was cut by 3 bases, the J end by 6 bases, with 11 bases between. Germline CDR1 reads SGHNT; CDR2 reads YENEEA. This chain's CDR3 is CASSLDKAAGELFF. The CDR3 nucleotides read TGTGCCAGCAGCTTGGACAAGGCGGCCGGGGAGCTGTTTTTT.

DNA for the CDR3: TGTGCCAGCACCCCCCGGGGACTAGCGAACTCCAATGAGCAGTTCTTC. Its protein is CASTPRGLANSNEQFF. The chain links TRBV27 to TRBJ2-1; 10 bases agree with TRBD2. J was trimmed by 6 bases and V by 7 bases; bases with no gene match: 12. The germline gives CDR1 MNHEY, CDR2 SMNVEV (reference sequence). This CDR3 contains 16 residues.